These 10 T cell receptor beta chains were all obtained from the same sample, sequenced in a study of CD8+ T cells in alopecia areata (dated by TCRdb to 2016 to 2019). Library method: the immunoSEQ multiplex PCR assay. RNA was extracted from all samples and reverse transcribed into cDNA, which served as template for TCR sequencing. Entries here come from immuneACCESS through TCRdb and include only in-frame sequences with V and J called. Some clones fail to appear in such tables; in the studies checked, an unresolved V gene covers under half of the shortfall, and the cause of the remainder is unknown. This sample holds about 250,000 clones; about 62% were observed only once. Clones ranked in the top ten supply roughly 0.88% of the sample. The treatment or condition label of this sample denotes: oral pan-JAK inhibitor, 5-10 mg twice daily. Specimen: CD4+ T cells sorted from blood, collected around week 54, from a patient treated with tofacitinib. The receptors derive from a human donor with alopecia areata.

The chain links TRBV27 to TRBJ2-1; 11 bases align to TRBD2. CDR3 length equals 16 residues. V lost 3 bases to trimming and J lost 10 bases; unmatched junction nucleotides: 11. CDR1 MNHEY and CDR2 SMNVEV come from the germline V gene (reference sequence). CDR3 sequence: CASSFSRLAGQGEQFF. The CDR3 DNA follows: TGTGCCAGCAGTTTCTCCCGACTAGCGGGGCAAGGAGAGCAGTTCTTC.

J is TRBJ2-7 and V is TRBV18, with a possible D match to TRBD2 (6 bases). CDR1 and CDR2 from the germline V gene are KGHSH and LQKENI. The CDR3 extends over 15 amino acids. Trimming removed 1 base at V and 2 bases at J, with 12 bases between. The CDR3 protein is CASSPRGDPTYEQYF. The DNA for the CDR3 is TGTGCCAGCTCACCACGGGGGGATCCGACCTACGAGCAGTACTTC.

Comment on this clone: A read error may account for a junction end that differs from germline. The chain combines TRBV9 with TRBJ1-3; unclear D gene. Germline CDR1 is SGDLS and CDR2 is YYNGEE. The CDR3 is 11 amino acids. The CDR3 nucleotides read TGTGCCAGCAGCGTATGGAACACCATATATTTC. Translation gives CASSVWNTIYF.

This clone has just a few counts. The V gene is TRBV7-2, the J gene TRBJ2-1; the match to TRBD2 covers 8 bases. The CDR3 has 16 amino acids. Trimming removed 5 bases from V and 0 bases from J; junction bases left unmatched: 6. Germline V lookup: CDR1 SGHTA, CDR2 FQGNSA. The CDR3 region is CASSKGRGGSYNEQFF. CDR3 DNA sequence: TGTGCCAGCAGCAAGGGACGGGGGGGCTCCTACAATGAGCAGTTCTTC.

CDR3 sequence: CASSQGMYQETQYF. The CDR3 nucleotides are TGCGCCAGCAGTCAGGGGATGTACCAAGAGACCCAGTACTTC. This chain joins TRBV5-1 and TRBJ2-5; D might be TRBD1 (6 bases). The V end was cut by 5 bases, the J end by 0 bases, with 11 bases between. Germline V gene data show CDR1 as SGHRS and CDR2 as YFSETQ. CDR3 size: 14 residues. Combining the CDR3 with reference TRBV5-1 and TRBJ2-5 gives the whole variable domain KAGVTQTPRYLIKTRGQQVTLSCSPISGHRSVSWYQQTPGQGLQFLFEYFSETQRNKGNFPGRFSGRQFSNSRSEMNVSTLELGDSALYLCASSQGMYQETQYFGPGTRLLVL.

This chain uses TRBV5-1 with TRBJ1-2; a possible D gene is TRBD1 (5 bases). V lost 4 bases and J 0 bases, leaving 10 bases between the germline ends. The germline V gene has CDR1 SGHRS and CDR2 YFSETQ. The CDR3 is 14 amino acids. The CDR3 reads CASSGGSANYGYTF. The CDR3 DNA reads as TGCGCCAGCAGCGGGGGATCGGCTAACTATGGCTACACCTTC.

The V and J genes are TRBV5-4 and TRBJ2-5; maybe TRBD2 (5 bases). The CDR3 is made up of 13 amino acids. Germline CDR1 is SGHNT and CDR2 is YYREEE (reference sequence). V dropped 4 bases and J dropped 5 bases, with 12 bases sitting between them. The CDR3 spells CASSAGVPETQYF. The CDR3 DNA sequence: TGTGCCAGCAGCGCCGGGGTTCCGGAGACCCAGTACTTC.

The chain links TRBV30 to TRBJ2-7, with a weak D call TRBD2 (5 bases). The germline CDR1 and CDR2 sequences are GTSNPN and SVGIG (reference sequence). With 4 bases removed from V and 4 bases from J, the gap between germline ends came to 11 bases. CDR3 size: 12 residues. The CDR3: CAWKVATYEQYF. The DNA for the CDR3 is TGTGCCTGGAAGGTAGCGACATACGAGCAGTACTTC.

This chain uses TRBV4-3 with TRBJ2-5, with D tentatively TRBD1 or TRBD2 (5 bases each). V was pared by 0 bases and J by 5 bases, with 13 bases between. Germline V gene sequence: CDR1 LGHNA, CDR2 YSLEER. This CDR3 has 15 residues. The CDR3 sequence is CASSQDLARVETQYF. CDR3 DNA sequence: TGCGCCAGCAGCCAAGATCTAGCCAGGGTGGAGACCCAGTACTTC.

This chain connects TRBV29-1 to TRBJ1-4; D gene unclear. The CDR3 has 12 residues. Germline V gives CDR1 SQVTM, CDR2 ANQGSEA. Trimming cost V 7 bases and J 7 bases, with 13 bases left between them. The DNA of the CDR3 is TGCAGCGGTAGAGGGCCTGGTGAAAAACTGTTTTTT. This gives the protein CSGRGPGEKLFF.